This is a list of T cell receptor beta chains from one sample in a study of early T cells in non-severe SARS-CoV-2 infection. MiXCR, run by TCRdb on the 5' RACE reads, gives a single entry per CDR3 protein. In the table there are tens of thousands of distinct CDR3 sequences, around 12% of which are singletons. Material: whole blood. Every receptor here comes from an adult who was a healthcare worker with PCR-confirmed SARS-CoV-2 infection or an uninfected control (not recorded which). CDR3s include the opening cysteine and the closing phenylalanine or tryptophan. Fields, in order: V gene, D gene, clone size, J gene, CDR3 DNA, CDR3 protein. D genes are given only for firm matches. Clone size is given for some rows only: seen once, a few or many times, or a class if the clone is expanded.

TRBV5-1,TRBD2,few,TRBJ2-1,TGCGCCAGCAGCATGGGGACTAGCGGGGGAGTGAGCTCCTACAATGAGCAGTTCTTC,CASSMGTSGGVSSYNEQFF
TRBV5-6,TRBD1,medium-sized,TRBJ1-1,TGTGCCAGCAGCTTGCAAGGGACAGGGGGCACTGAAGCTTTCTTT,CASSLQGTGGTEAFF
TRBV11-2,-,few,TRBJ2-3,TGTGCCAGCAGCTTCGGACGGGGTCGCACAGATACGCAGTATTTT,CASSFGRGRTDTQYF
TRBV7-2,-,few,TRBJ2-2,TGTGCCAGCAGCTTAGCACACAGGTCCGCCGGGGAGCTGTTTTTT,CASSLAHRSAGELFF
TRBV6-6,TRBD2,few,TRBJ2-7,TGTGCCAGCAGCCTATTGGGGGGGGTTCCCTACGAGCAGTACTTC,CASSLLGGVPYEQYF
TRBV4-1,-,many,TRBJ2-7,TGCGCCAGCAGCCCGGGGGAGCGTTACGAGCAGTACTTC,CASSPGERYEQYF
TRBV7-9,TRBD2,few,TRBJ2-7,TGTGCCAGCAGCCGGGGGCTAGCGGGCCGCTCCTCCTACGAGCAGTACTTC,CASSRGLAGRSSYEQYF
TRBV6-6,TRBD2,-,TRBJ2-1,TGTGCCAGCAGAGAAGGACTAGCGGGAAGTAGGGAGCAGTTCTTC,CASREGLAGSREQFF
TRBV12-3/TRBV12-4,TRBD2,-,TRBJ2-7,TGTGCCAGCACCGTAGCGGGGGGGACCTACGAGCAGTACTTC,CASTVAGGTYEQYF
TRBV5-6,-,-,TRBJ2-1,TGTGCCAGCAGCCCAGAACCGGACAGCTTATCCTACAATGAGCAGTTCTTC,CASSPEPDSLSYNEQFF
TRBV18,-,many,TRBJ2-1,TGTGCCAGCTCACCAGAGAGGACAAGGAATGAGCAGTTCTTC,CASSPERTRNEQFF
TRBV7-9,-,many,TRBJ1-1,TGTGCCAGCAGCTCAAACAGGGACACTGAAGCTTTCTTT,CASSSNRDTEAFF
TRBV12-5,TRBD2,many,TRBJ2-3,TGTGCTAGTGCTAGCGGGAGCACAGATACGCAGTATTTT,CASASGSTDTQYF
TRBV19,-,-,TRBJ2-3,TGTGCCAGTAGTATGTGGATAAATGACGCAGATACGCAGTATTTT,CASSMWINDADTQYF
TRBV5-1,TRBD1,once,TRBJ1-1,TGCGCCAGCAGCGCCCAAGACAGGGATGAACCTTTCTTT,CASSAQDRDEPFF
TRBV29-1,TRBD1,-,TRBJ1-2,TGCAGCGTTGCTGAGGGGGCTGGCTACACCTTC,CSVAEGAGYTF
TRBV30,TRBD2,-,TRBJ2-3,TGTGCCTGGACTAGCGGGAGTTTATATACGCAGTATTTT,CAWTSGSLYTQYF
TRBV6-5,TRBD1,-,TRBJ2-7,TGTGCCAGCAGTTTGGGACAGGCTATCCACTTC,CASSLGQAIHF
TRBV18,TRBD1,few,TRBJ1-6,TGTGCCAGCTCACCTCAAGGACAGGGGTATAATTCACCCCTCCACTTT,CASSPQGQGYNSPLHF